The TCR beta chain described here comes from a study of blood T cell repertoires in COVID-19. Germline V CDR1 and CDR2: SGHTA, FQGNSA. V lost 2 bases and J lost 2; bases outside the gene matches: 6. CDR3 length equals 16 residues. Only in-frame clones appear in the TCRdb table, and some are missing; sequencing was by immunoSEQ multiplex PCR. The sample yields about 300,000 clones, approximately 86% seen once. This chain connects TRBV7-2 to TRBJ2-7; 10 nucleotides match TRBD2. Source material: PBMCs or T cells enriched from blood (not recorded which). The sequence was collected from a young woman who had recovered from COVID-19. The CDR3 DNA reads as TGTGCCAGCAGCTTAACCAGCGGGGGGGAGCCCTACGAGCAGTACTTC. It yields the protein CASSLTSGGEPYEQYF.